The 12 T cell receptor beta chains presented below share a single source sample, sequenced in a study of blood T cell repertoires in COVID-19. Profiled with immunoSEQ multiplex PCR; TCRdb holds only in-frame clones, not every one. The data hold about 110,000 clones, with 75% to 80% observed a single time. Sequenced material: peripheral blood. The receptor source for this set is a woman older than 75 with active or convalescent COVID-19.

The chain recombines TRBV18 with TRBJ1-1, with a weak D call TRBD1 (5 bases). The CDR3 loop spans 14 amino acids. Per germline, CDR1 KGHSH and CDR2 LQKENI. The germline V and J ends were trimmed by 6 bases and 1 base, with 12 bases remaining between them. The CDR3 DNA reads as TGTGCCAGCTCTCGTCGGGGGACGAACACTGAAGCTTTCTTT. Its translation: CASSRRGTNTEAFF. Using reference TRBV18 and TRBJ1-1 for the parts outside the CDR3, the full variable domain is NAGVMQNPRHLVRRRGQEARLRCSPMKGHSHVYWYRQLPEEGLKFMVYLQKENIIDESGMPKERFSAEFPKEGPSILRIQQVVRGDSAAYFCASSRRGTNTEAFFGQGTRLTVV.

The genes are TRBV10-3 and TRBJ2-3; 9 positions match TRBD2. Germline lookup yields CDR1 ENHRY and CDR2 SYGVKD. Trimming cost V 6 bases and J 5 bases; bases outside gene matches: 9. There are 15 residues in the CDR3. This chain's CDR3 is CAISTLAGQGDTQYF. For the CDR3, the DNA is TGTGCCATCAGCACACTAGCGGGCCAGGGAGATACGCAGTATTTT.

The CDR3 is CASGGGSFEKLFF. The CDR3 DNA reads TGTGCCAGCGGGGGCGGGTCCTTTGAAAAACTGTTTTTT. V gene TRBV28 combines with J gene TRBJ1-4, with D possibly TRBD1 on 6 matching bases. The germline gives CDR1 MDHEN, CDR2 SYDVKM. The CDR3 consists of 13 residues. Between the trimmed V and J ends, which lost 8 bases and 7 bases, there was a span of 14 bases.

This chain connects TRBV5-4 to TRBJ2-7, with TRBD2 as a possible D gene (6 bases). The CDR3 sequence is 14 residues long. Germline values: CDR1 SGHNT, CDR2 YYREEE (reference sequence). V lost 5 bases and J lost 4, with 16 bases in between. The CDR3 sequence is CASSHIRDSYEQYF. The CDR3 DNA sequence: TGTGCCAGCAGTCATATCCGGGACTCGTACGAGCAGTACTTC.

The chain recombines TRBV12-3 or TRBV12-4 with TRBJ1-2; D is undetermined. This CDR3 is 12 amino acids long. V gave up 3 bases and J gave up 4 bases, with 6 bases separating them. In DNA, the CDR3 is TGTGCCAGCAGTTTCGGTCGCTATGGCTACACCTTC. Protein product: CASSFGRYGYTF.

V usage is TRBV19 and J usage is TRBJ2-7; weak D call: TRBD2 (6 bases). This CDR3 contains 14 residues. Germline CDR1 is LNHDA and CDR2 is SQIVND (reference sequence). V was shortened by 3 bases and J by 6 bases, with 15 bases between the two germline ends. DNA for the CDR3: TGTGCCAGTAGTATGAGGACTACTTCAAGCGAGCAGTACTTC. It specifies CASSMRTTSSEQYF.

This chain connects TRBV5-1 to TRBJ2-7; D may be TRBD1 (6 bases). From germline, CDR1 is SGHRS and CDR2 YFSETQ. The CDR3 covers 14 residues. V was trimmed by 1 base and J by 7 bases, leaving 15 bases between them. The CDR3 bases are TGCGCCAGCAGCTTGTTCTCAGGGGCGGGTGAGCAGTACTTC. Translating it yields CASSLFSGAGEQYF.

J is TRBJ2-2 and V is TRBV10-3, with 8 bases identical to TRBD2. Germline V gene sequence: CDR1 ENHRY, CDR2 SYGVKD. The CDR3 extends over 15 amino acids. J was trimmed by 6 bases and V by 4 bases; bases with no gene match: 7. CDR3 residues: CAISGWSGSPGELFF. CDR3 nucleotides: TGTGCCATCAGTGGTTGGAGCGGGAGCCCCGGGGAGCTGTTTTTT.

The chain combines TRBV25-1 with TRBJ2-7, with 10 nucleotides matching TRBD2. J was trimmed by 3 bases and V by 3 bases; bases with no gene match: 8. The CDR3 is 16 residues long. The germline V gene has CDR1 MGHDK and CDR2 SYGVNS. The CDR3 region has the DNA TGTGCCAGCAGTGATGCTAGCGGGAGTAGGTACTACGAGCAGTACTTC. Translating it yields CASSDASGSRYYEQYF.

The rearrangement links TRBV27 to TRBJ2-3; 7 nucleotides line up with TRBD1. This CDR3 region has 13 residues. Germline V gene lookup returns CDR1 MNHEY and CDR2 SMNVEV (reference sequence). After removal of 6 bases from V and 4 bases from J, the junction contained 4 bases not matched to a gene. The CDR3 coding sequence is TGTGCCAGCAGGAGACAGGGCGCAGATACGCAGTATTTT. Its translation: CASRRQGADTQYF.

The rearrangement uses TRBV7-6 and TRBJ1-5; TRBD1 might be the D (6 bases). From germline, CDR1 is SGHVS and CDR2 FNYEAQ. The germline V and J ends were trimmed by 4 bases and 2 bases, with 12 bases remaining between them. There are 15 residues in the CDR3. The CDR3 here is CASSSGVLGNQPQHF. The CDR3 nucleotides read TGTGCCAGCAGCTCAGGGGTGCTCGGCAATCAGCCCCAGCATTTT.

The V and J genes are TRBV5-4 and TRBJ2-5; D possibly corresponds to TRBD1 (5 bases). This CDR3 spans 15 amino acids. The V gene's germline CDR1 is SGHNT and CDR2 YYREEE (reference sequence). Trimming removed 0 bases at V and 2 bases at J, with 11 bases between. CDR3 nucleotides: TGTGCCAGCAGCTTGGGGACAATCATTCAAGAGACCCAGTACTTC. This translates into CASSLGTIIQETQYF.